This TCR beta chain originates from a study of cytomegalovirus exposure and HLA in healthy donors. Study conclusions and caveats: Most CMV-associated TCR beta chains appeared HLA-restricted in a later analysis. Investigators reported 150 to 200 TCR beta chains as tied to cytomegalovirus.

On this clone: Its antigen is still unknown.

The CDR3 spans 14 residues. Germline CDR1 reads SGHTA; CDR2 reads FQGNSA. Trimming cost V 5 bases and J 4 bases, with 11 bases left between them. Researchers ran the PCR with 60 Vbeta and 13 Jbeta primers. Repertoires were generated with immunoSEQ multiplex PCR, while TCRdb's copy carries only in-frame clones and drops some. The sample includes about 150,000 clones, around 65% of them seen just once. This chain links TRBV7-2 with TRBJ2-2, with D uncertain. Source material: PBMCs. This receptor was taken from an older woman in good health and CMV-seronegative. CDR3 DNA: TGTGCCAGCAGCACCGCGGCGAGCACCGGGGAGCTGTTTTTT. Encoded protein: CASSTAASTGELFF.